This entry lists 24 T cell receptor beta chains sequenced from one sample in a study of cytotoxic CD8 clonotypes in ibrutinib-treated CLL. Method: immunoSEQ multiplex PCR; TCRdb's copy keeps in-frame clones and lacks some. This table holds approximately 170,000 clones, more than 70% found once. Sample: PBMCs, taken at disease progression, from a patient treated with ibrutinib. The receptors stem from a human donor with chronic lymphocytic leukemia.

This chain connects TRBV7-2 to TRBJ1-1, with 7 bases matching TRBD1. The length of the CDR3 is 17 residues. Per germline, CDR1 SGHTA and CDR2 FQGNSA. Trimming took 3 bases from V and 0 from J; bases not matched to a gene: 10. Here the CDR3 DNA reads TGTGCCAGCAGCTTCGACGGAACAGGGGTTATGAACACTGAAGCTTTCTTT. Residues: CASSFDGTGVMNTEAFF.

Here the CDR3 DNA reads TGTGCCAGCAGTACCCGACAGGGCAAAGAGACCCAGTACTTC. Translated, it gives CASSTRQGKETQYF. The chain is built from TRBV28 and TRBJ2-5; 7 bases are shared with TRBD1. Germline-derived CDR1 and CDR2 are MDHEN and SYDVKM. This CDR3 is built from 14 residues. The ends lost 5 bases at V and 3 bases at J; junction bases unmatched: 6.

V usage is TRBV27 and J usage is TRBJ2-1; D ambiguous. The CDR3 spans 13 residues. V lost 3 bases to trimming and J lost 3 bases, with 6 bases between them. Looked up from germline, CDR1 is MNHEY and CDR2 is SMNVEV (reference sequence). This CDR3 is CASSFGNYNEQFF. Written as DNA, the CDR3 is TGTGCCAGCAGTTTCGGAAACTACAATGAGCAGTTCTTC.

On this clone: At the DNA level, this CDR3 is encoded by other sequences in the same sample as well. The chain's CDR3 is CASSPQGNTEAFF. The CDR3 nucleotides are TGTGCCAGCAGTCCACAGGGGAACACTGAAGCTTTCTTT. The chain recombines TRBV6-5 with TRBJ1-1; maybe TRBD1 (6 bases). The germline gives CDR1 MNHEY, CDR2 SVGAGI. V shed 5 bases and J shed 1 base, with 8 bases lying between them. This CDR3 is built from 13 residues.

The chain couples TRBV7-2 to TRBJ1-1; D remains ambiguous. This CDR3 has 12 residues. V was cut by 5 bases and J by 2 bases, with 6 bases left in between. CDR1 and CDR2 (germline): SGHTA, FQGNSA. The CDR3 DNA reads as TGTGCCAGCAGCGCCTTAAACACTGAAGCTTTCTTT. Protein product: CASSALNTEAFF. Drawing the rest from reference TRBV7-2 and TRBJ1-1, the complete variable domain is GAGVSQSPSNKVTEKGKDVELRCDPISGHTALYWYRQSLGQGLEFLIYFQGNSAPDKSGLPSDRFSAERTGGSVSTLTIQRTQQEDSAVYLCASSALNTEAFFGQGTRLTVV.

The rearrangement uses TRBV5-1 and TRBJ2-3; 14 bases fit TRBD2. Germline trimming cut 4 bases from V and 2 bases from J; bases unmatched to any gene: 3. Germline lookup yields CDR1 SGHRS and CDR2 YFSETQ. The CDR3 is made up of 16 amino acids. This CDR3 reads CASSAGLAGVTDTQYF. The CDR3 coding sequence is TGCGCCAGCAGCGCGGGACTAGCGGGGGTCACAGATACGCAGTATTTT.

This chain connects TRBV2 to TRBJ1-1, with D maybe TRBD1 (6 bases). The CDR3 sequence is 13 residues long. V lost 5 bases to trimming and J lost 1 base, with 8 bases between them. Germline assignment: CDR1 SNHLY and CDR2 FYNNEI. CDR3 nucleotide sequence: TGTGCCAGCAGTCGGGACACGAACACTGAAGCTTTCTTT. Protein sequence: CASSRDTNTEAFF.

The table lists this clone with a few counts. The rearrangement links TRBV6-5 to TRBJ1-3; D may be TRBD1 (6 bases). The CDR3 spans 15 residues. Germline lookup yields CDR1 MNHEY and CDR2 SVGAGI. V was shortened by 6 bases and J by 1 base, with 13 bases between the two germline ends. The CDR3 nucleotides are TGTGCCAGCAGGATCACACAGGGATCTGGAAACACCATATATTTT. Its translation: CASRITQGSGNTIYF.

The genes are TRBV28 and TRBJ1-2, with 9 positions matching TRBD1. V was pared by 4 bases and J by 4 bases, with 7 bases of the junction left unmatched. The CDR3 contains 15 residues. CDR1 is MDHEN, CDR2 SYDVKM, per germline. CDR3: CASSYWGTGSYGYTF. The CDR3 DNA follows: TGTGCCAGCAGTTATTGGGGGACAGGGTCCTATGGCTACACCTTC.

The chain has TRBV28 and TRBJ1-5; D is unresolved. In germline, CDR1 is MDHEN, CDR2 SYDVKM. The CDR3 totals 15 residues. With 6 bases removed from V and 0 bases from J, the gap between germline ends came to 12 bases. CDR3 residues: CASRVFHYSNQPQHF. CDR3 coding DNA: TGTGCCAGCAGGGTCTTTCATTATAGCAATCAGCCCCAGCATTTT.

The table lists this clone with a count of one. This sequence joins TRBV30 and TRBJ2-6; 8 nucleotides line up with TRBD1. Germline V gene sequence: CDR1 GTSNPN, CDR2 SVGIG (reference sequence). With 6 bases clipped from V and 4 bases from J, the junction kept 14 bases outside the gene matches. The CDR3 extends over 17 amino acids. CDR3 in DNA: TGTGCCTGCCCCCCCGGGCAGGGGGCTTCCGGGGCCAACGTCCTGACTTTC. Its protein product is CACPPGQGASGANVLTF.

The chain is built from TRBV9 and TRBJ2-1; D may be TRBD2 (6 bases). This CDR3 has 13 amino acids. From germline, CDR1 is SGDLS and CDR2 YYNGEE. V lost 3 bases, J lost 9 bases, and 13 bases lay in between. The chain's CDR3 is CASSAIRESEQFF. CDR3 DNA sequence: TGTGCCAGCAGCGCAATCCGGGAGAGTGAGCAGTTCTTC.

The rearrangement links TRBV5-1 to TRBJ2-5, with D unresolved. Trimming removed 0 bases at V and 3 bases at J, with 9 bases between. The CDR3 length is 14 residues. The V gene's germline CDR1 is SGHRS and CDR2 YFSETQ. CDR3 nucleotide sequence: TGCGCCAGCAGCTTGGAGGGCTTCAAAGAGACCCAGTACTTC. Residues: CASSLEGFKETQYF.

This CDR3 reads CATGKGPHNEQFF. The DNA of the CDR3 is TGTGCCACGGGGAAGGGGCCCCACAATGAGCAGTTCTTC. The chain combines TRBV11-3 with TRBJ2-1, with D tentatively TRBD1 or TRBD2 (5 bases each). This CDR3 comprises 13 residues. The germline V and J ends were trimmed by 10 bases and 5 bases, with 15 bases remaining between them. Germline CDR1 is SGHNT and CDR2 is YENEEA. Full variable domain (outside the CDR3, taken from reference TRBV11-3 and TRBJ2-1): EAGVVQSPRYKIIEKKQPVAFWCNPISGHNTLYWYLQNLGQGPELLIRYENEEAVDDSQLPKDRFSAERLKGVDSTLKIQPAELGDSAVYLCATGKGPHNEQFFGPGTRLTVL.

The rearrangement links TRBV5-1 to TRBJ2-3; D is ambiguous. This CDR3 contains 12 residues. Trimming removed 4 bases from V and 0 bases from J, with 3 bases in between. CDR1 is SGHRS and CDR2 is YFSETQ in the germline V gene. CDR3 nucleotide sequence: TGCGCCAGCAGCCTTAGCACAGATACGCAGTATTTT. Its protein is CASSLSTDTQYF.

The chain employs TRBV27 and TRBJ2-5; a possible D gene is TRBD2 (6 bases). The CDR3 totals 15 residues. The germline V and J ends were trimmed by 2 bases and 2 bases, with 12 bases remaining between them. Germline CDR1 reads MNHEY; CDR2 reads SMNVEV (reference sequence). DNA for the CDR3: TGTGCCAGCAGTTTAGTCCCCGGACTACAAGAGACCCAGTACTTC. Translating gives CASSLVPGLQETQYF.

The V and J genes are TRBV6-1 and TRBJ2-3, with 8 bases identical to TRBD2. J lost 4 bases, V lost 4 bases, and 10 bases had no gene match. Germline V lookup: CDR1 MNHNS, CDR2 SASEGT. The CDR3 runs 16 residues. In nucleotides, the CDR3 is TGTGCCAGCAGTGGGAATAGGGCGGGGGGACCAGATACGCAGTATTTT. Translation: CASSGNRAGGPDTQYF.

The DNA for the CDR3 is TGCAGCGTTTCGACAACCCTAGGGGCTGGCTACACCTTC. Protein: CSVSTTLGAGYTF. J is TRBJ1-2 and V is TRBV29-1; a possible D gene is TRBD1 (5 bases). CDR1 and CDR2 (germline): SQVTM, ANQGSEA. V lost 5 bases to trimming and J lost 7 bases, with 17 bases between them. The CDR3 has 13 residues. The full variable domain, in which reference TRBV29-1 and TRBJ1-2 provide the parts outside the CDR3, is SAVISQKPSRDICQRGTSLTIQCQVDSQVTMMFWYRQQPGQSLTLIATANQGSEATYESGFVIDKFPISRPNLTFSTLTVSNMSPEDSSIYLCSVSTTLGAGYTFGSGTRLTVV.

The chain carries TRBV4-1 and TRBJ2-1; TRBD2 aligns across 8 bases. Germline lookup yields CDR1 MGHRA and CDR2 YSYEKL. The CDR3 spans 17 residues. V trimming: 1 base; J trimming: 6 bases; junction bases outside the gene matches: 11. The CDR3 DNA is TGCGCCAGCAGCCAAGGAGTCAGGTGGCGGGAGGCCAATGAGCAGTTCTTC. This encodes CASSQGVRWREANEQFF.

The rearrangement uses TRBV5-1 and TRBJ1-1; D is possibly TRBD1 (6 bases). V lost 4 bases to trimming and J lost 2 bases, with 15 bases between them. The CDR3 totals 15 residues. CDR1 and CDR2 (germline): SGHRS, YFSETQ. Here the CDR3 DNA reads TGCGCCAGCAGCAGGAACAGGGAAGGAAACACTGAAGCTTTCTTT. This encodes CASSRNREGNTEAFF.

The chain links TRBV4-2 to TRBJ2-2; D gene uncertain. Per germline, CDR1 LGHNA and CDR2 YNFKEQ. V lost 0 bases to trimming and J lost 7 bases, with 6 bases between them. CDR3 length equals 13 residues. The CDR3 region has the DNA TGTGCCAGCAGCCAAGAAACGGTCGGGGAGCTGTTTTTT. It encodes CASSQETVGELFF.

CDR3 loop: CASSNHYGYTF. DNA for the CDR3: TGTGCCAGCAGTAACCACTATGGCTACACCTTC. V and J are TRBV6-4 and TRBJ1-2; D gene ambiguous. Germline CDR1 and CDR2: MRHNA and SNTAGT. Trimming shortened V by 5 bases and J by 3 bases, and 4 bases separated the two germline ends. The CDR3 covers 11 residues.

This clone was counted between two and nine times. The chain carries TRBV11-2 and TRBJ2-2; D unresolved. Per germline, CDR1 SGHAT and CDR2 FQNNGV. V dropped 4 bases and J dropped 5 bases, with 11 bases sitting between them. This CDR3 has 14 amino acids. CDR3 in amino acids: CASSSWAATGELFF. As DNA, the CDR3 is TGTGCCAGCAGCTCTTGGGCGGCGACCGGGGAGCTGTTTTTT.

This clone has only one observation. The junction departs from germline at one end; a sequencing error may be responsible. The V gene is TRBV11-3, the J gene TRBJ2-7; D ambiguous. Germline CDR1 reads SGHNT; CDR2 reads YENEEA. This CDR3 is 12 amino acids long. The CDR3 DNA reads as TGTGCCAGCAGCTCCTCCGTGAGTAATTCCAATTTC. Translation: CASSSSVSNSNF.